The TCR beta chain described here comes from a study of cytomegalovirus exposure and HLA in healthy donors (dated by TCRdb to the late 2010s). Turning to the overall study: In an earlier analysis of about 560 of the donors, 276 Gb of sequence data and about 110 million unique TCR beta sequences from about 179 million T cells were reported. An early release covering approximately 600 HLA-typed donors comprised roughly 300 gigabases of sequencing data and about 90 million unique TCR sequences. Among the approximately 400 genotyped donors, around 81% belonged to the genetic ancestry cluster associated with self-reported Caucasian donors. The aim of the study was to test whether cataloging public T cell receptors could identify signatures of past pathogen exposure. The study used immunosequencing to profile the T cell repertoires of 600 to 850 subjects and linked those repertoires to cytomegalovirus serostatus. Besides the first cohort of approximately 670 subjects, a separate validation cohort made up of roughly 130 different subjects was used. High-throughput TCR immunosequencing, statistical association of individual TCRs with disease status, and machine learning were combined to predict cytomegalovirus infection status. A later analysis re-examined previously published TCR beta repertoires from around 670 donors and added high-resolution HLA genotyping to investigate patterns of TCR occurrence. The later analysis used no new phenotypic data to find candidate immune exposures, relying instead on TCR beta sequences and their occurrence across donors. An earlier analysis of 450 to 750 of the donors used high-throughput TCR beta sequencing to judge whether each TCR beta V gene segment behaved as functional or pseudogenic. Donor age, sex, ethnicity and CMV serostatus were compiled alongside the repertoire data. In a later genetic analysis, genome-wide SNP genotypes for about 60% of the 666 donors were used, and that subset was treated as a discovery cohort. Every discovery cohort repertoire had been produced on one sequencing platform. HLA typing included class I and class II loci at four-digit resolution. The number of typed donors differed by locus: about 620-630 for A, B, C, DRB1 and DQB1; 500 to 550 for DQA1; around 610 for DPA1; and around 470 for DPB1. Several DR-DQ haplotypes were treated as single units for association and clustering because of strong linkage in the cohort. Among around 400 genotyped donors of the cohort, an average of roughly 230,000 unique TCR beta nucleotide sequences was sequenced per donor, of which about 19% were non-productive. Findings and caveats that apply to the study as a whole: The 87-base-pair reads could not distinguish some IMGT-functional V segments, including TRBV6-2 and TRBV6-3, so those segments were excluded. In a later analysis, TCR association rates were found to vary across HLA loci, with the most associated TCRs seen for DRB1 alleles and the fewest for HLA-C alleles. Assigning TCR associations to individual alleles was difficult when HLA alleles, especially DR and DQ, strongly co-occurred. According to a later analysis, parvovirus B19, influenza, CMV and Epstein-Barr virus appeared linked to several top co-occurrence clusters. Roughly uniform sequencing depth across donors was assumed in presence/absence analyses, although this assumption may not hold. A further reported finding was that TCR beta sequences accurately predicted the HLA-A and HLA-B alleles for most subjects in the first cohort. It was suggested by the authors that the approach could potentially be generalized to other disease states and immunological phenotypes. A few of the identified cytomegalovirus-associated TCR beta chains were confirmed in vitro to be specific for cytomegalovirus antigens. Most TCR sequences were seen in very few donors, while some public TCRs were found in many individuals. Linkage disequilibrium might explain the correlated functional status among segregating V segments, but an unknown experimental factor could not be ruled out. In a later analysis, most CMV-associated TCR beta chains were found to appear HLA-restricted, with HLA associations seemingly driven largely by CMV exposure. Compared with equally common non-associated chains, HLA-associated TCR beta chains in a later analysis were more clonally expanded and had lower generation probabilities. Over 15 rarely observed V segments, including chromosome 9 orphons, were excluded from the earlier analysis of 550 to 700 of the donors because counts were too low. In both the original and validation cohorts, the classifier was reported to diagnose cytomegalovirus status with high specificity and sensitivity. A total of 150 to 200 TCR beta chains were listed by the study as associated with cytomegalovirus. In a later genetic analysis, a missense DCLRE1C variant was associated with V-gene and J-gene trimming of TCR beta chains, and the association was replicated in an independent cohort. According to a later genetic analysis, donors in an Asian-associated ancestry cluster had fewer N-insertions in productive TCRs than the approximately 690-donor mean. Immune exposure information for the cohort was limited to CMV serostatus. A group of highly shared sequence variants was considered likely to be a technical artifact of the sequencing pipeline. This cohort had only TCR beta chains sequenced, and the lack of alpha or paired-chain data limited which features could be detected. Because some donors lacked HLA typing at each locus, the association tests relied only on the typed subset. A later analysis associated about 16,000 TCR beta sequences with specific HLA alleles at a false discovery rate of 0.05. Broadly in line with IMGT annotations, most TCR beta V segments showed up in productive rearrangements about 87% or about 30% of the time in an earlier analysis of around 600 of the donors.

Regarding this clone: No cognate antigen has been identified for it. The record has no base qualities; no much larger clone is one base away.

The CDR3 spans 15 residues, from the cysteine through the phenylalanine. Only CDR3 DNA is held: 45 bases, read in frame from base 1. V is trimmed back by 7 bases and J by 6 bases, and the junction contains 14 bases that no gene match accounts for. CDR1 and CDR2 were assigned from the germline V gene as MGHRA and YSYEKL. The cohort comprised 670 or so healthy bone marrow donors. Cohort members were all nominally healthy when sampled, although unrecorded immune exposures were likely present. The donor tested CMV seropositive, placing the donor among the roughly 300 seropositive members of the cohort. Every donor gave a peripheral blood sample, and the peripheral blood mononuclear cells from that sample were used for TCR beta sequencing. Genomic DNA extraction from the blood cell samples was performed with the Qiagen DNeasy Blood Extraction Kit. Library creation used the immunoSEQ multiplex PCR assay. The multiplex PCR relied on a mix of 60 forward primers for TCR Vbeta segments and 13 reverse primers for TCR Jbeta segments. Amplification of the CDR3 region of rearranged TCR beta genes was performed with a multiplex PCR assay on genomic DNA. Amplified TCR beta libraries were sequenced as 87-base-pair reads on the Illumina HiSeq System. Per the original workflow: A later analysis counted approximately 76 million unique TCR beta chains across the 700 or so repertoires, and 9 million to 14 million of these chains were shared by at least two donors. A nearest-neighbor algorithm error-corrected the raw reads and collapsed the reads into unique sequences, merging closely related sequences to remove PCR and sequencing errors. Alignment of CDR3 sequences to IMGT reference sequences was used to assign V, D and J gene segments. For a sequence to be retained, at least a six-nucleotide match to both a V gene segment and a J gene segment was required. Rearrangements were classified as productive when the CDR3 lacked stop codons and remained in frame with V and J, and all other rearrangements were classified as non-productive. Following IMGT convention, CDR3 was defined as the stretch from the second conserved V-encoded cysteine up to the conserved J-encoded phenylalanine. The earlier analysis of about 620 of the donors excluded sequences that lacked an unambiguous match to a single V gene segment. In an earlier analysis of approximately 500 of the donors, a V segment was called functional when productive rearrangements were above 56.7%, and segregating when the standard deviation between donors exceeded 5%. A statistical classification framework was built for diagnosing cytomegalovirus status from the catalog of TCR beta chain sequences. A later analysis assigned V and J genes by comparing TCR nucleotide sequences with IMGT/GENE-DB human TR gene sequences. The TCRdist pipeline was used in a later analysis to assign CDR3 sequences and most-parsimonious VDJ recombination scenarios. A later analysis defined each TCR beta chain by its CDR3 amino acid sequence plus V-gene family, and excluded reads lacking a unique V-gene family. In a later analysis, several hundred highly shared, low-generation-probability nucleotide sequences were removed to address suspected cross-contamination and a sequencing artifact. In a later analysis, a clonal expansion index for each public chain was calculated from normalized within-repertoire ranks of inferred template counts. A later analysis computed generation probabilities with a VDJ recombination model fitted to out-of-frame rearrangements, and checked the results against IGoR. A later analysis scored TCR-TCR, TCR-HLA and TCR-CMV co-occurrence with hypergeometric tests, applying a repertoire-size bias correction to TCR pairs. To estimate false discovery rates, a later analysis permuted the HLA or CMV assignments 20 times. In a later analysis, co-occurring TCRs were grouped using DBSCAN, and TCRdist sequence similarity was added for clustering within HLA-allele-positive subsets. Co-occurrence clustering excluded repertoires with fewer than 30,000 or more than 120,000 public chains, plus five with anomalous nucleotide sharing. TCRdb carries this immuneACCESS record with in-frame sequences only. Its versions omit some clonotypes, under half of them owing to an unresolved V gene in the studies checked, with the rest unexplained. For V, J and clone size, that table is used; D and trimming come from the DNA. The sample records over 150,000 clones, 82% of which are singletons. About 0.89% of the sample is taken by the ten largest.

The sequenced sample was PBMCs. The receptor was isolated from a girl under 10 years old in good health and CMV-seropositive. The chain is assembled from TRBV4-1 and TRBJ1-1; 7 bases in the middle match TRBD1. Here is the DNA: TGCGCCAGCACTCGCCGAGCAGGGGGACGCCCTGAAGCTTTCTTT. The encoded protein is CASTRRAGGRPEAFF.